This passage covers 11 T cell receptor beta chains from one sample sequenced in a study of PD-1 blockade in classical Hodgkin lymphoma. All patients experienced relapse after autologous stem cell transplantation, and brentuximab vedotin exposure was variable. Clones were read by immunoSEQ multiplex PCR, and TCRdb kept only the in-frame ones, dropping some. This repertoire shows 30,000 to 45,000 clones, 88% found once; its top ten account for 6% to 8%. The material sequenced was peripheral blood mononuclear cells (PBMCs), taken before the second cycle of nivolumab. The receptors derive from a human donor with classical Hodgkin lymphoma.

In DNA form, the CDR3 reads TGTGCCAGCAGCTTAAGTCGTGTCTACGAGCAGTACTTC. Its translation: CASSLSRVYEQYF. The genes are TRBV7-3 and TRBJ2-7; D is unclear. Germline lookup yields CDR1 SGHTA and CDR2 FQGTGA. This CDR3 is 13 amino acids long. Trimming took 1 base from V and 3 from J, leaving 7 bases between them.

This clone was counted between two and nine times. The chain is built from TRBV5-4 and TRBJ1-1; no firm D call. V dropped 4 bases and J dropped 10 bases, with 20 bases sitting between them. CDR1 is SGHNT, CDR2 YYREEE, per germline (reference sequence). The CDR3 is 14 amino acids. CDR3 region: CASSASGIDPVAFF. Written as DNA, the CDR3 is TGTGCCAGCAGCGCCTCCGGGATCGACCCAGTAGCTTTCTTT.

The chain is built from TRBV10-3 and TRBJ1-1; D ambiguous. Germline values: CDR1 ENHRY, CDR2 SYGVKD. Trimming shortened V by 4 bases and J by 4 bases, and 13 bases separated the two germline ends. The CDR3 contains 14 residues. The CDR3 DNA is TGTGCCATCAGTGGACCTGGCGGGCTCACTGAAGCTTTCTTT. This gives the protein CAISGPGGLTEAFF.

This clone appeared once. The chain employs TRBV4-2 and TRBJ2-7; D call uncertain. The CDR3 runs to 16 residues. The germline CDR1 and CDR2 sequences are LGHNA and YNFKEQ. Between the trimmed V and J ends, which lost 0 bases and 2 bases, there was a span of 14 bases. CDR3 DNA: TGTGCCAGCAGCCAAGAAGAAGGGAACCTAGCCTACGAGCAGTACTTC. It yields the protein CASSQEEGNLAYEQYF.

This chain connects TRBV5-6 to TRBJ1-2; no definite D call. Germline-derived CDR1 and CDR2 are SGHDT and YYEEEE. The CDR3 consists of 14 residues. Trimming took off 9 bases at V and 3 bases at J, with 18 bases between the two ends. The CDR3 protein is CATSDGPGDYGYTF. Here the CDR3 DNA reads TGTGCCACCTCAGATGGCCCTGGGGACTATGGCTACACCTTC.

The chain joins TRBV9 to TRBJ2-3; 9 bases agree with TRBD2. Looked up from germline, CDR1 is SGDLS and CDR2 is YYNGEE. The CDR3 spans 15 residues. After removal of 4 bases from V and 4 bases from J, the junction contained 7 bases not matched to a gene. The CDR3 nucleotides read TGTGCCAGCAGCTTTAGCGGGAGTTGGTCAGATACGCAGTATTTT. This gives the protein CASSFSGSWSDTQYF.

The rearrangement links TRBV6-1 to TRBJ1-1, with D hard to call. The CDR3 covers 15 residues. In germline, CDR1 is MNHNS, CDR2 SASEGT. V was cut by 3 bases and J by 1 base, with 12 bases left in between. CDR3 protein: CASSDSFSGNTEAFF. CDR3 bases: TGTGCCAGCAGTGATTCGTTCTCAGGGAACACTGAAGCTTTCTTT.

The chain uses TRBV6-6 and TRBJ1-5; D gene ambiguous. Between the trimmed V and J ends, which lost 6 bases and 7 bases, there was a span of 7 bases. The CDR3 spans 11 residues. Germline V gene data show CDR1 as MNHNY and CDR2 as SVGAGI (reference sequence). The CDR3 reads CASSSNQPQHF. The CDR3 region has the DNA TGTGCCAGCAGCTCAAACCAGCCCCAGCATTTT.

The chain couples TRBV9 to TRBJ2-6; D gene ambiguous. Germline CDR1 reads SGDLS; CDR2 reads YYNGEE. The V end lost 0 bases, the J end lost 1 base, and 20 bases lay between the germline ends. The CDR3 runs to 20 residues. Here the CDR3 DNA reads TGTGCCAGCAGCGTAGCTCGCCCCGATATCAAACCGTCTGGGGCCAACGTCCTGACTTTC. Amino acid sequence: CASSVARPDIKPSGANVLTF.

The chain is built from TRBV27 and TRBJ2-7, with D uncertain. This CDR3 comprises 14 residues. Trimming stripped 3 bases from V and 3 bases from J, with 12 bases between. Germline CDR1 reads MNHEY; CDR2 reads SMNVEV (reference sequence). The CDR3 here is CASSFQAKYYEQYF. The CDR3 DNA is TGTGCCAGCAGTTTCCAGGCTAAATACTACGAGCAGTACTTC.

The chain combines TRBV2 with TRBJ2-3; 10 bases fit TRBD1. There are 17 residues in the CDR3. The J segment lost 2 bases and the V segment lost 10 bases, leaving 15 bases of the junction unmatched. CDR1 is SNHLY, CDR2 FYNNEI, per germline. This CDR3 is CATHTPGQGIDTDTQYF. CDR3 DNA sequence: TGTGCCACACATACCCCGGGACAGGGGATTGACACAGATACGCAGTATTTT. Full variable domain (outside the CDR3, taken from reference TRBV2 and TRBJ2-3): EPEVTQTPSHQVTQMGQEVILRCVPISNHLYFYWYRQILGQKVEFLVSFYNNEISEKSEIFDDQFSVERPDGSNFTLKIRSTKLEDSAMYFCATHTPGQGIDTDTQYFGPGTRLTVL.